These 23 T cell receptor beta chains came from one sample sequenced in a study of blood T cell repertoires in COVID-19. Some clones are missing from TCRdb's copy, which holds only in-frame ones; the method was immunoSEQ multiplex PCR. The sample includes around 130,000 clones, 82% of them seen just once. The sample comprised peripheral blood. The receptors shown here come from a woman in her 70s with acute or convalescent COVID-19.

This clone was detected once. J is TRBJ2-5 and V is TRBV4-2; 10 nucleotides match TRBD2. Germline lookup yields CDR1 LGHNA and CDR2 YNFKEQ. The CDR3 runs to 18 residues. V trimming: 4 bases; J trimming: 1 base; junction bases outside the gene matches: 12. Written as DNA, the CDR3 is TGTGCCAGCAGCCCCCAGGCAACTAGCGGGGACCTCCAAGAGACCCAGTACTTC. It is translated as CASSPQATSGDLQETQYF.

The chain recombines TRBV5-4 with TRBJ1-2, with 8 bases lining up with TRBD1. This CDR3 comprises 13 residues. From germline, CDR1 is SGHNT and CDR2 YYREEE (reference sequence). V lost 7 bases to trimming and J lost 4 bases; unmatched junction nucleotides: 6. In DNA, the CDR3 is TGTGCCAGCCAGACAGGGGAGAGCTATGGCTACACCTTC. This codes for CASQTGESYGYTF.

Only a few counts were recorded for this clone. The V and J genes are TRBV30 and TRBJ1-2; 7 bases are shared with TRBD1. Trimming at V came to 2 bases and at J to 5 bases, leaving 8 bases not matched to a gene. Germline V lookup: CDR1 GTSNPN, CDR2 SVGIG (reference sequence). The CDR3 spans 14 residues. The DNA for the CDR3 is TGTGCCTGGAGTAACAGACAGGGAGGTTATGGCTACACCTTC. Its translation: CAWSNRQGGYGYTF.

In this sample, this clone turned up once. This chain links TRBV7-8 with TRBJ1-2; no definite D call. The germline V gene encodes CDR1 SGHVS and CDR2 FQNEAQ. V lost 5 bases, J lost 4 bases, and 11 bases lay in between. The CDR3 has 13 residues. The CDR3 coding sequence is TGTGCCAGCAGCCGACTGGCAAGCTATGGCTACACCTTC. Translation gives CASSRLASYGYTF.

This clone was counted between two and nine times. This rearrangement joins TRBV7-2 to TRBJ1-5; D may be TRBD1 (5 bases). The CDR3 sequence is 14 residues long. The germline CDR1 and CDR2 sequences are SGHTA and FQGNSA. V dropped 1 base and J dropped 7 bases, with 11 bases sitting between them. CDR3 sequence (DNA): TGTGCCAGCAGCTTAGACAGCCCAGGGCAGCCCCAGCATTTT. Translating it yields CASSLDSPGQPQHF.

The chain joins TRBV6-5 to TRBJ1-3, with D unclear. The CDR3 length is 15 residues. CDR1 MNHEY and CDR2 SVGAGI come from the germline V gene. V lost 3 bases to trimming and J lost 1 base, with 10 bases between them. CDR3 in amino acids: CASSYFGVSGNTIYF. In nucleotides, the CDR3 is TGTGCCAGCAGTTATTTCGGGGTATCTGGAAACACCATATATTTT.

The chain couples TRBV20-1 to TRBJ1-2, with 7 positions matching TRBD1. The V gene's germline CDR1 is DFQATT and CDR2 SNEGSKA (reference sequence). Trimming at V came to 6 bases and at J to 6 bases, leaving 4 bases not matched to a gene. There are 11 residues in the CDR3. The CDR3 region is CSARTGHGYTF. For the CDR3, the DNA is TGCAGTGCGAGGACAGGTCATGGCTACACCTTC.

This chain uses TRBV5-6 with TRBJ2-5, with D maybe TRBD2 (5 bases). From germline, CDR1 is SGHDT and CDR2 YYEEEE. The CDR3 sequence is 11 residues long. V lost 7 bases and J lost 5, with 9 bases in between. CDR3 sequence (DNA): TGTGCCAGCCGGGATTTTGAGACCCAGTACTTC. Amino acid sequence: CASRDFETQYF.

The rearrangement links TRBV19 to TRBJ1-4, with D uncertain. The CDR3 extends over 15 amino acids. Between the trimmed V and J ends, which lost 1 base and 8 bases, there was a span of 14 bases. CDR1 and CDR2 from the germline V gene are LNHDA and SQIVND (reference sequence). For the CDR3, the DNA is TGTGCCAGTAGTATAGGGACTCTTCTTCGGGAAAAACTGTTTTTT. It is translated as CASSIGTLLREKLFF.

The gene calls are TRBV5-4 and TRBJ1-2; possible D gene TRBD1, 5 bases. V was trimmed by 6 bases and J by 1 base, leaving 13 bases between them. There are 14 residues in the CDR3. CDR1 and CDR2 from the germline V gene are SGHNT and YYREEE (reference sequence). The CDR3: CASTPRGLNYGYTF. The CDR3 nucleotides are TGTGCCAGCACCCCAAGGGGCCTTAACTATGGCTACACCTTC. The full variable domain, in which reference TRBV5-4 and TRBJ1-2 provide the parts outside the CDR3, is ETGVTQSPTHLIKTRGQQVTLRCSSQSGHNTVSWYQQALGQGPQFIFQYYREEENGRGNFPPRFSGLQFPNYSSELNVNALELDDSALYLCASTPRGLNYGYTFGSGTRLTVV.

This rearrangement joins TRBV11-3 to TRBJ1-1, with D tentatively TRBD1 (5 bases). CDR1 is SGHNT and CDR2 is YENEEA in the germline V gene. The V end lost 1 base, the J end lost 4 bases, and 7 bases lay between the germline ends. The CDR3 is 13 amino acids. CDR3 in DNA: TGTGCCAGCAGCTTAGGGGGCTTCACTGAAGCTTTCTTT. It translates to CASSLGGFTEAFF. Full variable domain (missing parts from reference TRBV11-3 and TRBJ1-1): EAGVVQSPRYKIIEKKQPVAFWCNPISGHNTLYWYLQNLGQGPELLIRYENEEAVDDSQLPKDRFSAERLKGVDSTLKIQPAELGDSAVYLCASSLGGFTEAFFGQGTRLTVV.

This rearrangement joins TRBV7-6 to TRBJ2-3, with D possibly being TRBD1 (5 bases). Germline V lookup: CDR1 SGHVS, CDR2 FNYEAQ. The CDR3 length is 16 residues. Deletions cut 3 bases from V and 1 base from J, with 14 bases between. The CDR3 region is CASSFLLGQGTDTQYF. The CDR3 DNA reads TGTGCCAGCAGCTTTCTGTTGGGGCAAGGCACAGATACGCAGTATTTT.

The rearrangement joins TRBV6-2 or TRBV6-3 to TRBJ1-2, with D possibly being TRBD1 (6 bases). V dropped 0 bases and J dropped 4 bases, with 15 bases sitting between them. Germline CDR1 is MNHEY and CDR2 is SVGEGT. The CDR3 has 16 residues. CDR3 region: CASSYSPEQGPYGYTF. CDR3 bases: TGTGCCAGCAGTTACTCCCCGGAACAGGGTCCCTATGGCTACACCTTC.

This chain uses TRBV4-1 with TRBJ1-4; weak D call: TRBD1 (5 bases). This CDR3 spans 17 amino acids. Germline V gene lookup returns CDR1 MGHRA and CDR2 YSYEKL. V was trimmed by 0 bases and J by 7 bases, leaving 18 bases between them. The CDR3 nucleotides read TGCGCCAGCAGCCAAGATGTGACAGCTTTATCGTCTGAAAAACTGTTTTTT. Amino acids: CASSQDVTALSSEKLFF.

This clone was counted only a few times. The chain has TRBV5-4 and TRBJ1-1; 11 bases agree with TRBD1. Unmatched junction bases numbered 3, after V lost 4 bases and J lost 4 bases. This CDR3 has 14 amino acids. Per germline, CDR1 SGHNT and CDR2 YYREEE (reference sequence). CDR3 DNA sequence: TGTGCCAGCAGCATAGGACAGGGGGCCACTGAAGCTTTCTTT. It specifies CASSIGQGATEAFF.

The CDR3 spells CAISERQGAGNTIYF. Written as DNA, the CDR3 is TGTGCCATCAGTGAGCGGCAGGGGGCTGGAAACACCATATATTTT. The chain recombines TRBV10-3 with TRBJ1-3; 7 nucleotides match TRBD1. Germline V CDR1 and CDR2: ENHRY, SYGVKD. The CDR3 runs to 15 residues. J lost 2 bases, V lost 2 bases, and 3 bases had no gene match.

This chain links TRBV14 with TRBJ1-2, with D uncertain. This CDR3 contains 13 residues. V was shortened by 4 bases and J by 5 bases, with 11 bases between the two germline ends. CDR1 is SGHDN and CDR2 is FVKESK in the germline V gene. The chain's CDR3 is CASSPSRGYGYTF. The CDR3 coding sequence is TGTGCCAGCAGCCCAAGTCGAGGTTATGGCTACACCTTC.

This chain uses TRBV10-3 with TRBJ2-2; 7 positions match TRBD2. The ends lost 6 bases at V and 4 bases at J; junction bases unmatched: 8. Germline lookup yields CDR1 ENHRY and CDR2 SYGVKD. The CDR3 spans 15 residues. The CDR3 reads CAISEGAGLTGELFF. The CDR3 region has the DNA TGTGCCATCAGCGAGGGAGCGGGGCTCACCGGGGAGCTGTTTTTT.

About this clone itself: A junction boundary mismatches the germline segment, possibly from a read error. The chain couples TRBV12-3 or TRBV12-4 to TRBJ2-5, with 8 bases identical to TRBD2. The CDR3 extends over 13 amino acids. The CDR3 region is CASSLAGRETQYF. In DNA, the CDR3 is TGTGCCAGCAGCTTAGCGGGGAGAGAGACCCAGTACTTC.

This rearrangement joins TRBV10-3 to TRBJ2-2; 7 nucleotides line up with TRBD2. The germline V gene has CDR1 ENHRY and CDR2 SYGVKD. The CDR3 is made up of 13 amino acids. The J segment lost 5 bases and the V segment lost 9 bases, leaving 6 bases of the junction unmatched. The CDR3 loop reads CAMRTSRTGELFF. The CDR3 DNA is TGTGCCATGCGGACTAGTCGTACCGGGGAGCTGTTTTTT.

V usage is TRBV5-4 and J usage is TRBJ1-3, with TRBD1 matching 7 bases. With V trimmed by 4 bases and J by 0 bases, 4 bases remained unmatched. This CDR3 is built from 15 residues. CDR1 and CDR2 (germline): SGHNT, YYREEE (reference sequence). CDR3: CASSRGDSSGNTIYF. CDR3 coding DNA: TGTGCCAGCAGCAGGGGGGACAGCTCTGGAAACACCATATATTTT.

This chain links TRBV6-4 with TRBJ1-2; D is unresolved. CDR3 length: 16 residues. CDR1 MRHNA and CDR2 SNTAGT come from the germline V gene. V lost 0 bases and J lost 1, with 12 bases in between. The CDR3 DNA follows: TGTGCCAGCAGTGACTCGGGTTTAGGAGGTAACTATGGCTACACCTTC. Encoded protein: CASSDSGLGGNYGYTF.

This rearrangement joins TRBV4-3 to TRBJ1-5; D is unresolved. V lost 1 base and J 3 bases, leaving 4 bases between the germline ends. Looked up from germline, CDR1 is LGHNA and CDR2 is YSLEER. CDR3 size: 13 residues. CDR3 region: CASSQVLNQPQHF. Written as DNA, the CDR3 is TGCGCCAGCAGCCAAGTCCTCAATCAGCCCCAGCATTTT.